These 4 T cell receptor beta chains came from one sample sequenced in a study of blood T cell repertoires in COVID-19. TCRdb's copy holds only in-frame clones and misses some; the assay was immunoSEQ multiplex PCR. The repertoire holds 300,000 to 400,000 clones, with approximately 86% as singletons. Source material: PBMCs or T cells enriched from blood (not recorded which). These receptors were taken from a woman between 40 and 50 years old with acute COVID-19.

The rearrangement joins TRBV4-3 to TRBJ1-5, with a tentative D call TRBD1 (5 bases). Trimming removed 0 bases from V and 7 bases from J, with 19 bases in between. CDR3 length equals 17 residues. Germline CDR1 reads LGHNA; CDR2 reads YSLEER. CDR3 nucleotide sequence: TGCGCCAGCAGCCAAGATTTCAGGGCCCAGGGTTCGCAGCCCCAGCATTTT. Translated: CASSQDFRAQGSQPQHF.

The V and J genes are TRBV5-4 and TRBJ1-1, with D hard to call. V was cut by 4 bases and J by 0 bases, with 10 bases left in between. Germline V gene sequence: CDR1 SGHNT, CDR2 YYREEE (reference sequence). The CDR3 covers 14 residues. The CDR3 protein is CASSPHTLNTEAFF. For the CDR3, the DNA is TGTGCCAGCAGCCCGCATACACTGAACACTGAAGCTTTCTTT.

The DNA of the CDR3 is TGTGCCAGCAGCTTAGTACGGGGGGGCACCGGGGAGCTGTTTTTT. Translation: CASSLVRGGTGELFF. The rearrangement uses TRBV7-6 and TRBJ2-2; 8 bases are a match to TRBD2. The CDR3 spans 15 residues. Germline V gene sequence: CDR1 SGHVS, CDR2 FNYEAQ. Trimming removed 1 base from V and 4 bases from J; junction bases left unmatched: 2.

J is TRBJ1-1 and V is TRBV7-8; unclear D gene. Germline V gives CDR1 SGHVS, CDR2 FQNEAQ. CDR3 length: 11 amino acids. Trimming removed 1 base from V and 7 bases from J, with 4 bases in between. The CDR3 is CASSLGSEAFF. The CDR3 bases are TGTGCCAGCAGCTTAGGCAGTGAAGCTTTCTTT.